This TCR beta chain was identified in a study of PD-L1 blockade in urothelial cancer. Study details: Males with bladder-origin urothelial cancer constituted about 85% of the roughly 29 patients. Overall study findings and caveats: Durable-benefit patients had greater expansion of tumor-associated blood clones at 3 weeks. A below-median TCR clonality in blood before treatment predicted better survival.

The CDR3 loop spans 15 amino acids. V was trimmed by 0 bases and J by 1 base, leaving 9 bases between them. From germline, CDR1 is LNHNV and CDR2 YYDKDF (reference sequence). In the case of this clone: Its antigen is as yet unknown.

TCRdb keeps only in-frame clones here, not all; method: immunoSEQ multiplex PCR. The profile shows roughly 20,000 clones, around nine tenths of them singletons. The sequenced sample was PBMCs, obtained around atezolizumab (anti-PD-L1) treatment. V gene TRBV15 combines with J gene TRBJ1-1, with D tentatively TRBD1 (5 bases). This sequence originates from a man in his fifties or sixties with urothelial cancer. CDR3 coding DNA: TGTGCCACCAGCAGAGATCCGGGGGGGAACACTGAAGCTTTCTTT. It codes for CATSRDPGGNTEAFF.